This passage covers 32 T cell receptor beta chains from one sample sequenced in a study of blood T cell repertoires in COVID-19 (dated by TCRdb to 2018 to 2021). Library construction relied on the immunoSEQ multiplex PCR assay. Imported from immuneACCESS, the table was reduced by TCRdb to in-frame sequences with V and J called. These copies leave out some clones; in studies compared against another copy, an unresolved V gene accounts for under half, and the cause of the remainder is not known. This sample holds 270,000 or so clones; 86% were observed only once. Approximately 9% of the sample is taken by the ten largest. Sequenced input: peripheral blood. The receptors originated from a middle-aged man with active or convalescent COVID-19.

This chain uses TRBV6-2 or TRBV6-3 with TRBJ2-5; 16 bases match TRBD2. The CDR3 consists of 18 residues. Germline CDR1 MNHEY, CDR2 SVGEGT. Germline trimming cut 5 bases from V and 0 bases from J; bases unmatched to any gene: 6. The CDR3 region is CASSTRGLAGGYQETQYF. CDR3 nucleotide sequence: TGTGCCAGCAGTACCCGGGGACTAGCGGGGGGGTACCAAGAGACCCAGTACTTC.

The J gene is TRBJ1-6, the V gene TRBV12-1; TRBD1, as called in the table, went unchecked against the DNA. TRBV12-1 is a pseudogene locus. The CDR3 covers 17 residues. CDR3 amino acids: CASSLHRGRGYNSPLHF. DNA of the CDR3: TGTGCCAGCAGCCTACACAGGGGGAGGGGGTATAATTCACCCCTCCACTTT.

This clone has only one observation. The chain links TRBV19 to TRBJ1-5, with D tentatively TRBD1 (5 bases). CDR3 length equals 14 residues. Germline V gene sequence: CDR1 LNHDA, CDR2 SQIVND (reference sequence). V lost 3 bases to trimming and J lost 4 bases, with 10 bases between them. The CDR3 sequence is CASSIMGGNQPQHF. The CDR3 nucleotides read TGTGCCAGTAGTATCATGGGGGGAAATCAGCCCCAGCATTTT. The complete variable domain, with remaining parts taken from reference TRBV19 and TRBJ1-5, reads DGGITQSPKYLFRKEGQNVTLSCEQNLNHDAMYWYRQDPGQGLRLIYYSQIVNDFQKGDIAEGYSVSREKKESFPLTVTSAQKNPTAFYLCASSIMGGNQPQHFGDGTRLSIL.

This chain joins TRBV20-1 and TRBJ1-1, with a possible D match to TRBD1 (5 bases). Trimming pared 3 bases from V and 7 bases from J, leaving 12 bases between. The CDR3 consists of 12 residues. Germline V CDR1 and CDR2: DFQATT, SNEGSKA (reference sequence). CDR3 amino acids: CSASQGTFEAFF. As DNA, the CDR3 is TGCAGTGCTAGTCAGGGCACCTTTGAAGCTTTCTTT.

V usage is TRBV9 and J usage is TRBJ1-1, with TRBD1 matching 9 bases. Germline V lookup: CDR1 SGDLS, CDR2 YYNGEE. This CDR3 comprises 14 residues. J was trimmed by 6 bases and V by 4 bases; bases with no gene match: 7. The chain's CDR3 is CASSPRDRVPEAFF. The CDR3 bases are TGTGCCAGCAGCCCCCGGGACAGGGTCCCTGAAGCTTTCTTT.

V usage is TRBV27 and J usage is TRBJ2-1, with 9 bases fitting TRBD1. V was pared by 5 bases and J by 4 bases, with 6 bases of the junction left unmatched. Germline V CDR1 and CDR2: MNHEY, SMNVEV (reference sequence). The CDR3 extends over 15 amino acids. CDR3 nucleotide sequence: TGTGCCAGCAGTCCCGACAGGGGGGGATACAATGAGCAGTTCTTC. Translated: CASSPDRGGYNEQFF.

The rearrangement uses TRBV28 and TRBJ1-5, with TRBD1 matching over 7 bases. V shed 3 bases and J 4 bases; nucleotides not matched to a gene: 3. The V gene's germline CDR1 is MDHEN and CDR2 SYDVKM. The CDR3 runs 14 residues. CDR3 sequence (DNA): TGTGCCAGCAGTTTTGCGGACAGGAATCAGCCCCAGCATTTT. As protein: CASSFADRNQPQHF.

The chain uses TRBV19 and TRBJ1-4; 11 nucleotides align to TRBD1. This CDR3 has 18 amino acids. The germline V gene has CDR1 LNHDA and CDR2 SQIVND (reference sequence). J lost 3 bases, V lost 5 bases, and 11 bases had no gene match. The CDR3 sequence is CASSLLRDRGKANEKLFF. Here the CDR3 DNA reads TGTGCCAGTAGTCTACTCCGGGACAGGGGGAAAGCTAATGAAAAACTGTTTTTT.

The J gene is TRBJ1-4, the V gene TRBV18; the D gene is possibly TRBD1 (5 bases). Deletions cut 5 bases from V and 6 bases from J, with 13 bases between. This CDR3 is 14 amino acids long. Germline loops: CDR1 KGHSH, CDR2 LQKENI. The CDR3 loop is CASSIRQGDEKLFF. The CDR3 DNA sequence: TGTGCCAGCTCAATCAGGCAGGGTGATGAAAAACTGTTTTTT. Full variable domain (missing parts from reference TRBV18 and TRBJ1-4): NAGVMQNPRHLVRRRGQEARLRCSPMKGHSHVYWYRQLPEEGLKFMVYLQKENIIDESGMPKERFSAEFPKEGPSILRIQQVVRGDSAAYFCASSIRQGDEKLFFGSGTQLSVL.

This chain joins TRBV15 and TRBJ2-2; TRBD2 matches 15 bases. The CDR3 runs to 15 residues. Losses at the gene ends were 5 bases for V and 10 bases for J; bases not matched to a gene: 5. The V gene's germline CDR1 is LNHNV and CDR2 YYDKDF (reference sequence). CDR3: CATSRTSGGAAELFF. CDR3 nucleotide sequence: TGTGCCACCAGCCGGACTAGCGGGGGGGCTGCGGAGCTGTTTTTT.

The rearrangement links TRBV3-1 (or the pseudogene TRBV3-2) to TRBJ2-1, with a possible D match to TRBD2 (5 bases). V lost 0 bases and J 4 bases, leaving 10 bases between the germline ends. This CDR3 has 15 amino acids. Germline V gene lookup returns CDR1 LGHDT and CDR2 YNNKEL (reference sequence). The CDR3 spells CASSQDRAAYNEQFF. The CDR3 nucleotides are TGTGCCAGCAGCCAAGACCGAGCGGCATACAATGAGCAGTTCTTC.

The CDR3 DNA reads TGCGCCAGCCAGGGACAGGAAAATTCACCCCTCCACTTT. Protein sequence: CASQGQENSPLHF. J is TRBJ1-6 and V is TRBV5-1, with 8 bases that match TRBD1. Trimming removed 7 bases from V and 7 bases from J; junction bases left unmatched: 4. CDR1 is SGHRS, CDR2 YFSETQ, per germline. The CDR3 is 13 residues long.

The rearrangement uses TRBV6-1 and TRBJ2-7; tentatively, D is TRBD1 (5 bases). From germline, CDR1 is MNHNS and CDR2 SASEGT. The V and J ends lost 1 base and 2 bases respectively, with 9 bases between them. This CDR3 has 14 amino acids. The CDR3 region has the DNA TGTGCCAGCAGTGAAGGGACACCGACCTACGAGCAGTACTTC. It specifies CASSEGTPTYEQYF.

A single count supports this clone. The V call is TRBV9, the J call TRBJ1-1; weak D call: TRBD1 (5 bases). The CDR3 spans 16 residues. Germline CDR1 SGDLS, CDR2 YYNGEE. The V end lost 0 bases, the J end lost 0 bases, and 12 bases lay between the germline ends. The CDR3 nucleotides are TGTGCCAGCAGCGTAGACGACGGGGGGATGAACACTGAAGCTTTCTTT. Protein product: CASSVDDGGMNTEAFF.

The chain is built from TRBV19 and TRBJ1-5; D perhaps matches TRBD1 (6 bases). The germline CDR1 and CDR2 sequences are LNHDA and SQIVND (reference sequence). There are 13 residues in the CDR3. V was shortened by 5 bases and J by 7 bases, with 12 bases between the two germline ends. In DNA form, the CDR3 reads TGTGCCAGTAGTGAAACAGGGATGCAGCCCCAGCATTTT. It yields the protein CASSETGMQPQHF.

V usage is TRBV7-2 and J usage is TRBJ2-7; a possible D gene is TRBD2 (6 bases). V lost 0 bases, J lost 1 base, and 10 bases lay in between. Looked up from germline, CDR1 is SGHTA and CDR2 is FQGNSA. CDR3 length: 15 amino acids. Here the CDR3 DNA reads TGTGCCAGCAGCTTAGCGCGGGGCGGATCCTACGAGCAGTACTTC. As protein: CASSLARGGSYEQYF.

The chain combines TRBV5-5 with TRBJ1-1, with TRBD1 matching over 7 bases. Looked up from germline, CDR1 is SGHKS and CDR2 is YYEKEE (reference sequence). The CDR3 is 14 amino acids. The V segment lost 4 bases and the J segment 5 bases; nucleotides outside the gene matches: 8. The CDR3 nucleotides read TGTGCCAGCAGCCCTGGCGCAGGGGGAACTGAAGCTTTCTTT. Translated, it gives CASSPGAGGTEAFF. The complete variable domain, with remaining parts taken from reference TRBV5-5 and TRBJ1-1, reads DAGVTQSPTHLIKTRGQQVTLRCSPISGHKSVSWYQQVLGQGPQFIFQYYEKEERGRGNFPDRFSARQFPNYSSELNVNALLLGDSALYLCASSPGAGGTEAFFGQGTRLTVV.

V is TRBV12-5 and J is TRBJ2-1; a possible D gene is TRBD2 (7 bases). The V end was cut by 9 bases, the J end by 4 bases, with 13 bases between. The germline V gene has CDR1 LGHNT and CDR2 FRNRAP. The CDR3 is made up of 13 amino acids. CDR3 loop: CASNRGAYNEQFF. DNA for the CDR3: TGTGCTAGCAACCGGGGGGCTTACAATGAGCAGTTCTTC.

V gene TRBV5-4 combines with J gene TRBJ2-1, with TRBD2 identical over 11 bases. V shed 1 base and J 4 bases; nucleotides not matched to a gene: 4. Germline V CDR1 and CDR2: SGHNT, YYREEE (reference sequence). There are 16 residues in the CDR3. CDR3 bases: TGTGCCAGCAGCTTGACTAGCGGGGGAATATACAATGAGCAGTTCTTC. Translating gives CASSLTSGGIYNEQFF.

The chain is built from TRBV7-9 and TRBJ2-2, with TRBD2 matching 8 bases. Losses at the gene ends were 5 bases for V and 4 bases for J; bases not matched to a gene: 12. The germline V gene encodes CDR1 SEHNR and CDR2 FQNEAQ (reference sequence). The CDR3 runs 17 residues. CDR3 sequence: CASSRPGSGSSTGELFF. The CDR3 nucleotides are TGTGCCAGCAGCCGCCCTGGGAGCGGGAGCAGCACCGGGGAGCTGTTTTTT.

This chain links TRBV11-2 with TRBJ2-7; no definite D call. The CDR3 consists of 12 residues. The germline V gene encodes CDR1 SGHAT and CDR2 FQNNGV. Trimming left V 3 bases short and J 4 bases short, with 7 bases between. This CDR3 reads CASSFSGYEQYF. As DNA, the CDR3 is TGTGCCAGCAGCTTCTCAGGATACGAGCAGTACTTC.

Only a few counts were recorded for this clone. Distinct nucleotide sequences in the sample also encode this CDR3. J is TRBJ1-5 and V is TRBV18, with a weak D call TRBD1 (5 bases). V shed 4 bases and J shed 3 bases, with 7 bases lying between them. The germline gives CDR1 KGHSH, CDR2 LQKENI. The CDR3 consists of 13 residues. In nucleotides, the CDR3 is TGTGCCAGCTCACAGGGGCCCAATCAGCCCCAGCATTTT. Translation: CASSQGPNQPQHF.

This chain connects TRBV28 to TRBJ2-1; D perhaps matches TRBD1 (6 bases). The CDR3 contains 16 residues. With 1 base removed from V and 4 bases from J, the gap between germline ends came to 14 bases. Germline assignment: CDR1 MDHEN and CDR2 SYDVKM. The CDR3 loop is CASSLSLDRPYNEQFF. CDR3 DNA sequence: TGTGCCAGCAGTTTATCCCTAGACAGGCCATACAATGAGCAGTTCTTC.

The chain is built from TRBV30 and TRBJ2-2, with TRBD1 as a possible D gene (6 bases). CDR3 size: 14 residues. Germline values: CDR1 GTSNPN, CDR2 SVGIG (reference sequence). V was clipped by 3 bases and J by 3 bases, with 11 bases between them. CDR3 nucleotide sequence: TGTGCCTGGAGACGGGACACATACACCGGGGAGCTGTTTTTT. This translates into CAWRRDTYTGELFF.

V is TRBV27 and J is TRBJ2-1; TRBD1 matches 7 bases. J gave up 8 bases and V 2 bases, and 12 bases lay outside the gene matches. CDR3 length: 16 amino acids. Germline CDR1 reads MNHEY; CDR2 reads SMNVEV (reference sequence). In DNA form, the CDR3 reads TGTGCCAGCAGTTTACTGTCGGGGAGAGGGGGCGATGAGCAGTTCTTC. Translated: CASSLLSGRGGDEQFF.

The chain couples TRBV5-1 to TRBJ1-1, with TRBD1 matching 8 bases. The CDR3 contains 15 residues. Trimming cost V 0 bases and J 0 bases; bases outside gene matches: 1. Germline CDR1 and CDR2: SGHRS and YFSETQ. The CDR3 DNA sequence: TGCGCCAGCAGCTTGGGGACAGGGATGAACACTGAAGCTTTCTTT. This sequence encodes CASSLGTGMNTEAFF.

The chain recombines TRBV30 with TRBJ1-4; a weak D match, TRBD1 (5 bases). The ends were cut back, 5 bases at V and 7 bases at J, with 11 bases in the middle. This CDR3 contains 12 residues. CDR1 and CDR2 from the germline V gene are GTSNPN and SVGIG (reference sequence). CDR3 DNA sequence: TGTGCCTGGGCAGGAGGGGCTGAAAAACTGTTTTTT. As protein: CAWAGGAEKLFF. Combining the CDR3 with reference TRBV30 and TRBJ1-4 gives the whole variable domain SQTIHQWPATLVQPVGSPLSLECTVEGTSNPNLYWYRQAAGRGLQLLFYSVGIGQISSEVPQNLSASRPQDRQFILSSKKLLLSDSGFYLCAWAGGAEKLFFGSGTQLSVL.

With respect to this clone: The sample contains more than one DNA sequence encoding this CDR3. V is TRBV5-4 and J is TRBJ2-3; 8 nucleotides agree with TRBD1. The CDR3 has 14 residues. Unmatched junction bases numbered 3, after V lost 3 bases and J lost 3 bases. From germline, CDR1 is SGHNT and CDR2 YYREEE (reference sequence). Here the CDR3 DNA reads TGTGCCAGCAGCTCAGGACAGGGTACAGATACGCAGTATTTT. Amino acids: CASSSGQGTDTQYF.

The V and J genes are TRBV6-6 and TRBJ2-1, with 11 positions matching TRBD2. Trimming took 5 bases from V and 2 from J; bases not matched to a gene: 2. This CDR3 comprises 15 residues. Germline V gives CDR1 MNHNY, CDR2 SVGAGI (reference sequence). For the CDR3, the DNA is TGTGCCAGCAGTCCGACTAGCGGGACCTACAATGAGCAGTTCTTC. Its protein is CASSPTSGTYNEQFF.

The genes are TRBV7-3 and TRBJ2-7, with TRBD1 matching 10 bases. This CDR3 comprises 14 residues. Per germline, CDR1 SGHTA and CDR2 FQGTGA. Trimming took 5 bases from V and 2 from J; bases not matched to a gene: 3. CDR3 region: CASSPGQGAYEQYF. The DNA of the CDR3 is TGTGCCAGCAGCCCCGGACAGGGGGCCTACGAGCAGTACTTC.

This chain connects TRBV10-3 to TRBJ2-3, with 7 bases identical to TRBD2. The V gene's germline CDR1 is ENHRY and CDR2 SYGVKD. The CDR3 covers 15 residues. V trimming: 4 bases; J trimming: 5 bases; junction bases outside the gene matches: 9. CDR3 loop: CAISGWRERLDTQYF. CDR3 sequence (DNA): TGTGCCATCAGTGGTTGGCGGGAGAGGTTAGATACGCAGTATTTT.

V is TRBV28 and J is TRBJ2-1; 8 bases map to TRBD2. There are 14 residues in the CDR3. V shed 2 bases and J 8 bases; nucleotides not matched to a gene: 5. Germline CDR1 and CDR2: MDHEN and SYDVKM. This CDR3 reads CASSLGGLAHEQFF. The CDR3 DNA reads as TGTGCCAGCAGTTTAGGAGGACTAGCTCATGAGCAGTTCTTC.